The 25 T cell receptor beta chains listed next were all sequenced from one sample in a study of PD-1 blockade in classical Hodgkin lymphoma. Using immunoSEQ multiplex PCR, the repertoire was profiled, and TCRdb retains in-frame clones only, with some absent. There are approximately 93,000 clones in the sample; around 78% occur only once, and roughly 10% lies in the top ten. As for time point: cycle 4 day 1 (C4D1), after more than 5 weeks of nivolumab. Each of the patients experienced relapse following autologous stem cell transplantation, and their brentuximab vedotin exposure differed. The starting material was peripheral blood mononuclear cells (PBMCs), obtained before the fourth cycle of nivolumab. These receptors were obtained from a human donor with classical Hodgkin lymphoma.

The chain employs TRBV5-1 and TRBJ2-5; D may match TRBD1 or TRBD2 (5 bases each). Germline CDR1 is SGHRS and CDR2 is YFSETQ. V lost 1 base and J 5 bases, leaving 21 bases between the germline ends. The CDR3 is 17 residues long. The CDR3 loop is CASSLRGTDLNRETQYF. DNA of the CDR3: TGCGCCAGCAGCTTGAGAGGGACGGACCTGAACAGGGAGACCCAGTACTTC.

The rearrangement joins TRBV11-2 to TRBJ1-2; possible D gene TRBD1, 5 bases. Deletions cut 3 bases from V and 2 bases from J, with 13 bases between. The CDR3 has 15 residues. Germline V gives CDR1 SGHAT, CDR2 FQNNGV. The CDR3 is CASSFTTGANYGYTF. CDR3 nucleotides: TGTGCCAGCAGCTTCACAACCGGGGCCAACTATGGCTACACCTTC.

V gene TRBV19 combines with J gene TRBJ2-7; 7 positions agree with TRBD1. This CDR3 comprises 14 residues. Per the germline V gene, CDR1 is LNHDA and CDR2 is SQIVND (reference sequence). The trim removed 4 bases at V and 2 bases at J, leaving 5 bases unmatched. Here the CDR3 reads CASSSLTGPYEQYF. CDR3 DNA: TGTGCCAGTAGTAGCTTGACAGGGCCCTACGAGCAGTACTTC.

The gene calls are TRBV18 and TRBJ1-2; tentatively, D is TRBD1 (5 bases). This CDR3 spans 13 amino acids. Germline assignment: CDR1 KGHSH and CDR2 LQKENI. V lost 3 bases to trimming and J lost 3 bases, with 8 bases between them. The CDR3 region has the DNA TGTGCCAGCTCACCGGCAGGGCACTATGGCTACACCTTC. Its translation: CASSPAGHYGYTF.

This chain connects TRBV4-1 to TRBJ1-2; TRBD1 might be the D (5 bases). V lost 1 base, J lost 0 bases, and 9 bases lay in between. There are 15 residues in the CDR3. Looked up from germline, CDR1 is MGHRA and CDR2 is YSYEKL. CDR3 bases: TGCGCCAGCAGCCAAGGACAGCGGTCTAACTATGGCTACACCTTC. Its translation: CASSQGQRSNYGYTF.

V is TRBV4-2 and J is TRBJ2-3; weak D call: TRBD2 (6 bases). V lost 3 bases and J 4 bases, leaving 14 bases between the germline ends. Germline CDR1 and CDR2: LGHNA and YNFKEQ. The CDR3 extends over 15 amino acids. The CDR3 coding sequence is TGTGCCAGCAGCCAGGGACTGAAACGGGCAGATACGCAGTATTTT. This gives the protein CASSQGLKRADTQYF.

The V gene is TRBV2, the J gene TRBJ2-2, with 9 bases fitting TRBD1. The V and J ends lost 6 bases and 3 bases, in that order; junction bases with no gene match: 8. The CDR3 sequence is 16 residues long. Germline values: CDR1 SNHLY, CDR2 FYNNEI. This CDR3 reads CASRDIRTGDTGELFF. The CDR3 DNA reads as TGTGCCAGCAGGGACATCCGGACAGGGGACACCGGGGAGCTGTTTTTT.

The chain carries TRBV11-3 and TRBJ1-3; perhaps TRBD1 as D (6 bases). The CDR3 covers 13 residues. V shed 5 bases and J shed 1 base, with 6 bases lying between them. Germline assignment: CDR1 SGHNT and CDR2 YENEEA. In DNA, the CDR3 is TGTGCCAGCAGCACAGGGTCTGGAAACACCATATATTTT. This gives the protein CASSTGSGNTIYF.

This chain uses TRBV9 with TRBJ2-3; D call uncertain. The CDR3 consists of 15 residues. Germline assignment: CDR1 SGDLS and CDR2 YYNGEE. Trimming left V 0 bases short and J 0 bases short, with 8 bases between. In DNA form, the CDR3 reads TGTGCCAGCAGCGTAGATGGGGTTAGCACAGATACGCAGTATTTT. This encodes CASSVDGVSTDTQYF.

The CDR3 loop reads CASSQVGVGQYF. CDR3 DNA sequence: TGCGCCAGCAGCCAAGTGGGGGTTGGGCAGTACTTC. The V call is TRBV4-3, the J call TRBJ2-7, with D perhaps being TRBD1 or TRBD2 (5 bases each). This CDR3 comprises 12 residues. Trimming took off 1 base at V and 9 bases at J, with 10 bases between the two ends. Germline-derived CDR1 and CDR2 are LGHNA and YSLEER.

This clone was detected once. As DNA, the CDR3 is TGTGCCAGCAATGAGGGGCTCCCTATCTATGGCTACACCTTC. Translation gives CASNEGLPIYGYTF. The chain carries TRBV6-1 and TRBJ1-2; D may be TRBD1 (5 bases). The length of the CDR3 is 14 residues. Germline CDR1 reads MNHNS; CDR2 reads SASEGT. V was cut by 7 bases and J by 4 bases, with 16 bases left in between.

The CDR3 bases are TGTGCCAGCAGCCAAGATCGAGGTACTAATAATGAAAAACTGTTTTTT. Protein: CASSQDRGTNNEKLFF. The genes are TRBV4-2 and TRBJ1-4; D uncertain. CDR1 and CDR2 from the germline V gene are LGHNA and YNFKEQ. CDR3 length: 16 amino acids. V was clipped by 0 bases and J by 4 bases, with 12 bases between them.

This sequence joins TRBV28 and TRBJ1-5; 9 bases are shared with TRBD1. The CDR3 is 17 amino acids. Germline lookup yields CDR1 MDHEN and CDR2 SYDVKM. With V trimmed by 1 base and J by 4 bases, 8 bases remained unmatched. DNA for the CDR3: TGTGCCAGCAGTTTATACGAACAGGGGGCTTGGAATCAGCCCCAGCATTTT. This encodes CASSLYEQGAWNQPQHF.

The rearrangement joins TRBV10-3 to TRBJ2-5; 10 bases agree with TRBD2. Germline V gene data show CDR1 as ENHRY and CDR2 as SYGVKD. The CDR3 has 18 amino acids. Losses at the gene ends were 5 bases for V and 4 bases for J; bases not matched to a gene: 16. CDR3 DNA: TGTGCCATCAGTCAACAACCCAGGGCTAGCGGGAGAAGAGAGACCCAGTACTTC. Its protein product is CAISQQPRASGRRETQYF.

The CDR3 spells CASSLKKREARTTYEQYF. CDR3 DNA sequence: TGCGCCAGCAGCCTTAAGAAGCGGGAGGCCAGAACAACCTACGAGCAGTACTTC. The V and J genes are TRBV4-1 and TRBJ2-5; 9 nucleotides agree with TRBD2. The closer fit of TRBJ2-7 to the DNA end suggests the J call may be wrong. Germline CDR1 is MGHRA and CDR2 is YSYEKL. The CDR3 sequence is 18 residues long.

This clone was picked up one time. The CDR3 reads CASSLNGRQVGTEAFF. The CDR3 DNA reads as TGTGCCAGCAGCTTAAACGGACGACAGGTGGGCACTGAAGCTTTCTTT. The chain uses TRBV7-8 and TRBJ1-1; D is possibly TRBD1 (6 bases). Deletions cut 2 bases from V and 4 bases from J, with 17 bases between. The CDR3 totals 16 residues. The germline V gene has CDR1 SGHVS and CDR2 FQNEAQ.

The V call is TRBV6-6, the J call TRBJ2-7; 10 bases match TRBD2. Per germline, CDR1 MNHNY and CDR2 SVGAGI (reference sequence). Unmatched junction bases numbered 14, after V lost 7 bases and J lost 8 bases. The CDR3 loop spans 15 amino acids. The CDR3 coding sequence is TGTGCCAGCACCCTACGGGGAAGCGGGGGGGGCCAGCAGTACTTC. Encoded protein: CASTLRGSGGGQQYF.

The gene calls are TRBV19 and TRBJ1-2; 9 nucleotides align to TRBD1. Germline V gene data show CDR1 as LNHDA and CDR2 as SQIVND (reference sequence). V gave up 6 bases and J gave up 2 bases; unmatched junction bases: 13. This CDR3 has 17 amino acids. The CDR3 loop is CASSNYRAGQGNYGYTF. Written as DNA, the CDR3 is TGTGCCAGTAGCAATTATCGGGCAGGACAGGGGAACTATGGCTACACCTTC.

The chain couples TRBV6-5 to TRBJ2-7, with TRBD1 matching over 8 bases. V lost 8 bases and J lost 7; bases outside the gene matches: 10. In germline, CDR1 is MNHEY, CDR2 SVGAGI. The CDR3 runs to 13 residues. The DNA for the CDR3 is TGTGCCAGCGCGGACAGGGCTTTGGGGGAGCAGTACTTC. This encodes CASADRALGEQYF.

The chain employs TRBV27 and TRBJ2-1; the D gene is possibly TRBD1 (5 bases). V shed 2 bases and J shed 6 bases, with 14 bases lying between them. The germline V gene has CDR1 MNHEY and CDR2 SMNVEV (reference sequence). The CDR3 sequence is 15 residues long. The CDR3 loop reads CASSLQGRVSNEQFF. CDR3 DNA: TGTGCCAGCAGTTTACAGGGTAGGGTGAGCAATGAGCAGTTCTTC.

This clone was recorded a few times. The chain links TRBV19 to TRBJ1-3; D is perhaps TRBD1 (5 bases). Germline V gene lookup returns CDR1 LNHDA and CDR2 SQIVND (reference sequence). The CDR3 has 14 amino acids. V lost 3 bases and J lost 2, with 8 bases in between. CDR3 DNA sequence: TGTGCCAGTAGTATTTCCAGGGCTGGAAACACCATATATTTT. Encoded protein: CASSISRAGNTIYF.

J is TRBJ2-7 and V is TRBV15; 9 positions match TRBD2. V was pared by 1 base and J by 1 base, with 5 bases of the junction left unmatched. This CDR3 has 16 amino acids. Germline CDR1 reads LNHNV; CDR2 reads YYDKDF (reference sequence). CDR3 residues: CATSRALTSGSYEQYF. The CDR3 nucleotides are TGTGCCACCAGCAGAGCCCTAACTAGCGGGTCCTACGAGCAGTACTTC. Variable domain in full (rest from reference TRBV15 and TRBJ2-7): DAMVIQNPRYQVTQFGKPVTLSCSQTLNHNVMYWYQQKSSQAPKLLFHYYDKDFNNEADTPDNFQSRRPNTSFCFLDIRSPGLGDTAMYLCATSRALTSGSYEQYFGPGTRLTVT.

The table lists this clone with a count of one. The chain employs TRBV5-1 and TRBJ2-1; D is possibly TRBD1 or TRBD2 (6 bases each). V was cut by 0 bases and J by 8 bases, with 12 bases left in between. CDR1 SGHRS and CDR2 YFSETQ come from the germline V gene. The CDR3 sequence is 14 residues long. This CDR3 reads CASSLAGASHEQFF. CDR3 nucleotides: TGCGCCAGCAGCTTGGCGGGGGCGTCCCATGAGCAGTTCTTC.

The rearrangement links TRBV20-1 to TRBJ2-1; possibly TRBD2 for D (6 bases). V was trimmed by 3 bases and J by 7 bases, leaving 7 bases between them. This CDR3 has 11 residues. Germline-derived CDR1 and CDR2 are DFQATT and SNEGSKA (reference sequence). The DNA for the CDR3 is TGCAGTGCTAGCGGGAGTAATGAGCAGTTCTTC. This gives the protein CSASGSNEQFF.

V usage is TRBV19 and J usage is TRBJ1-1; D uncertain. V shed 3 bases and J shed 5 bases, with 10 bases lying between them. CDR1 and CDR2 from the germline V gene are LNHDA and SQIVND (reference sequence). The CDR3 is 13 amino acids. CDR3 nucleotides: TGTGCCAGTAGTATTTTTGGGTTAACTGAAGCTTTCTTT. Translated, it gives CASSIFGLTEAFF.